This T cell receptor (beta chain) appears in the sequencing data of a study of cytomegalovirus exposure and HLA in healthy donors. A multiplex PCR was run with 60 Vbeta primers and 13 Jbeta primers. Produced via immunoSEQ multiplex PCR; TCRdb's table is partial and in-frame only. The sample shows about 200,000 clones, more than 80% of them seen only once. The trim removed 7 bases at V and 5 bases at J, leaving 11 bases unmatched. In germline, CDR1 is MNHNY, CDR2 SVGAGI (reference sequence). There are 15 residues in the CDR3. The gene calls are TRBV6-6 and TRBJ1-1; 9 nucleotides align to TRBD1. The sequence was obtained from a man aged 25-45 years in good health and CMV-seronegative. The specimen sequenced was PBMCs. CDR3: CASNDWGQGRTEAFF. For the CDR3, the DNA is TGTGCCAGCAACGACTGGGGACAGGGCAGGACTGAAGCTTTCTTT.